The sequence of this T cell receptor beta chain was determined in a study of blood T cells in healthy people across ages. The study's findings and limits: The CMV status of each donor remained undetermined, and this could have confounded shifts in expanded clonotypes.

Then a second PCR, running about 7 to 11 cycles, was carried out with a sample-barcoded 5' primer and a J-beta primer mix. Using its own MiXCR run on the 5' RACE reads, TCRdb lists one record per CDR3 protein. Among 780,000 or so distinct CDR3 sequences, roughly 50% were seen once, and the ten largest hold about 26%. The germline CDR1 and CDR2 sequences are SEHNR and FQNEAQ (reference sequence). The ends were cut back, 7 bases at V and 2 bases at J, with 13 bases in the middle. This CDR3 comprises 14 residues. As concerns this clonotype: Its antigen is still unknown.

Material: blood. The receptor comes from a man aged 35 to 55 in good health. This sequence joins TRBV7-9 and TRBJ2-3; tentatively, D is TRBD2 (6 bases). CDR3 nucleotides: TGTGCCAGCACCTTCGGGACTTCCACAGATACGCAGTATTTT. Protein: CASTFGTSTDTQYF. Variable domain in full (rest from reference TRBV7-9 and TRBJ2-3): DTGVSQNPRHKITKRGQNVTFRCDPISEHNRLYWYRQTLGQGPEFLTYFQNEAQLEKSRLLSDRFSAERPKGSFSTLEIQRTEQGDSAMYLCASTFGTSTDTQYFGPGTRLTVL.